These 2 T cell receptor beta chains originate from one sample sequenced in a study of T cells in localized non-small cell lung cancer. The method was immunoSEQ multiplex PCR; TCRdb's version includes in-frame clones alone and lacks a portion of them. The sample records about 41,000 clones, approximately 80% being singletons. The material was PBMCs, obtained before any cancer treatment. All receptors come from a man aged 35 to 70 with stage II lung adenocarcinoma.

V usage is TRBV28 and J usage is TRBJ2-7; perhaps TRBD2 as D (5 bases). Germline V lookup: CDR1 MDHEN, CDR2 SYDVKM. The V end was cut by 4 bases, the J end by 2 bases, with 12 bases between. This CDR3 has 14 amino acids. The CDR3 DNA reads TGTGCCAGCAGTTCCCCGCCGGGGACCTACGAGCAGTACTTC. It translates to CASSSPPGTYEQYF.

This chain links TRBV19 with TRBJ1-1, with 8 bases identical to TRBD1. CDR3 length: 16 amino acids. CDR1 is LNHDA and CDR2 is SQIVND in the germline V gene (reference sequence). V was pared by 4 bases and J by 1 base, with 8 bases of the junction left unmatched. The CDR3 spells CASSTSGTGGNTEAFF. DNA for the CDR3: TGTGCCAGTAGTACTTCCGGGACAGGAGGGAACACTGAAGCTTTCTTT. The full variable domain, completed using reference TRBV19 and TRBJ1-1, is DGGITQSPKYLFRKEGQNVTLSCEQNLNHDAMYWYRQDPGQGLRLIYYSQIVNDFQKGDIAEGYSVSREKKESFPLTVTSAQKNPTAFYLCASSTSGTGGNTEAFFGQGTRLTVV.